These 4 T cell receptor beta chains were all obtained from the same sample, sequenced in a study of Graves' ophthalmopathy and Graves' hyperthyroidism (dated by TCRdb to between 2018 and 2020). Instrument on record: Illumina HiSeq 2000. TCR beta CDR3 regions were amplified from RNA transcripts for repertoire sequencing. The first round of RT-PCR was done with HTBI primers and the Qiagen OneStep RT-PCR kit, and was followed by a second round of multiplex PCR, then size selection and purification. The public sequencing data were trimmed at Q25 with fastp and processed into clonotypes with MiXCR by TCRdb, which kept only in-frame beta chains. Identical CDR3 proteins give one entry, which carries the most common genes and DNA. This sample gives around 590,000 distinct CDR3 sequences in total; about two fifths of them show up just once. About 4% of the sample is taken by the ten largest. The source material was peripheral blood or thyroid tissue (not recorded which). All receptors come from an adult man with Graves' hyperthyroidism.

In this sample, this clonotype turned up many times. CDR3 sequence (DNA): TGTGCCAGCAGCTTAGTAGGACAGGGTCCCTACGAGCAGTACTTC. Encoded protein: CASSLVGQGPYEQYF. This chain uses TRBV7-2 with TRBJ2-7; 8 nucleotides align to TRBD1. Germline assignment: CDR1 SGHTA and CDR2 FQGNSA. The CDR3 sequence is 15 residues long. V dropped 1 base and J dropped 2; count of bases not matched to a gene: 4.

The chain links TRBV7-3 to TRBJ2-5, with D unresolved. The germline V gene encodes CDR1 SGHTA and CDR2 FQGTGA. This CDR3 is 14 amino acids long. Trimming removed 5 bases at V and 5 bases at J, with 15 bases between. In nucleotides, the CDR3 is TGTGCCAGCAGCCCGGATCACACCGGGGAGACCCAGTACTTC. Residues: CASSPDHTGETQYF.

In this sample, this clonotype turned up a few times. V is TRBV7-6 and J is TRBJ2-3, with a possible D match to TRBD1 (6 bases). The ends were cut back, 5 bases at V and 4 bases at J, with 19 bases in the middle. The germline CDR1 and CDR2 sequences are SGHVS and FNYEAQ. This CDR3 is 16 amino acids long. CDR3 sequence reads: CASSPLRGFPPDTQYF. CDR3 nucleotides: TGTGCCAGCAGCCCACTGAGGGGGTTCCCCCCAGATACGCAGTATTTT.

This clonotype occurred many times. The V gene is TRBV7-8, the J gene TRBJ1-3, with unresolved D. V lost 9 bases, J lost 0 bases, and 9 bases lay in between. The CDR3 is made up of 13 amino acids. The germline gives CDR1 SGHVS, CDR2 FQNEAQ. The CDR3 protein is CASSLSSGNTIYF. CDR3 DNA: TGTGCCAGTTCGTTAAGCTCTGGAAACACCATATATTTT.